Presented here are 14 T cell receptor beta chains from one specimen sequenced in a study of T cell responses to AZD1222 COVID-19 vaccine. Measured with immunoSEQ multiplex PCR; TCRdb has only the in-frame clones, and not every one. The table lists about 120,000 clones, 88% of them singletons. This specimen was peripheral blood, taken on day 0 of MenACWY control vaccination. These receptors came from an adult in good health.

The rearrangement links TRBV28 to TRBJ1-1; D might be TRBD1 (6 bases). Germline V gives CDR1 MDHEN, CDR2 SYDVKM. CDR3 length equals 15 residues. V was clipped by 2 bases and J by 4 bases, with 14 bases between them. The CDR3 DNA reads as TGTGCCAGCAGTTTAGGGGGGGCGATAATCACTGAAGCTTTCTTT. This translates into CASSLGGAIITEAFF.

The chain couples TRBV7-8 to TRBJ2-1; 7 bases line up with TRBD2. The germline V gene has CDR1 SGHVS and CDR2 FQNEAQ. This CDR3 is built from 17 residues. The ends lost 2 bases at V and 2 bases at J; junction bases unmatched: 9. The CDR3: CASSLKASGITYNEQFF. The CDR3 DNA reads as TGTGCCAGCAGCTTAAAGGCTAGCGGAATAACCTACAATGAGCAGTTCTTC.

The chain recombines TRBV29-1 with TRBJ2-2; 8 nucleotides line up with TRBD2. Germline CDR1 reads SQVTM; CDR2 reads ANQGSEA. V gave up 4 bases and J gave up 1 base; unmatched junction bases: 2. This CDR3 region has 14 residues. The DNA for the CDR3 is TGCAGCGTTGGAGCGGGGGTGAACACCGGGGAGCTGTTTTTT. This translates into CSVGAGVNTGELFF.

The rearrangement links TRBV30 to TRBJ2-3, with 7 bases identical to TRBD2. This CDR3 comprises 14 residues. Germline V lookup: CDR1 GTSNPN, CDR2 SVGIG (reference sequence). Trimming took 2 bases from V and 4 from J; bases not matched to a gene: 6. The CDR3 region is CAWSLTAGADTQYF. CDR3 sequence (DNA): TGTGCCTGGAGTCTGACCGCGGGGGCAGATACGCAGTATTTT.

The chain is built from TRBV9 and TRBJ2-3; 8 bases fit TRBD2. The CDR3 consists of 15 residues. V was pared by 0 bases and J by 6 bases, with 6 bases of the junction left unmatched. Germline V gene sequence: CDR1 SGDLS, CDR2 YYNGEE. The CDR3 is CASSVVAGQRDTQYF. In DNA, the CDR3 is TGTGCCAGCAGCGTAGTAGCGGGGCAAAGGGATACGCAGTATTTT. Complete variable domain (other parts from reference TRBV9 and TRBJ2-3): DSGVTQTPKHLITATGQRVTLRCSPRSGDLSVYWYQQSLDQGLQFLIQYYNGEERAKGNILERFSAQQFPDLHSELNLSSLELGDSALYFCASSVVAGQRDTQYFGPGTRLTVL.

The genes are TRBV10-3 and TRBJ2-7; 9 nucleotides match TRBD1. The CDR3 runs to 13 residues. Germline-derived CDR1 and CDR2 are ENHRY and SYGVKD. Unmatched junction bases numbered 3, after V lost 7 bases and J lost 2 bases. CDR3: CAIKGQGPYEQYF. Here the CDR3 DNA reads TGTGCCATCAAGGGACAGGGCCCCTACGAGCAGTACTTC.

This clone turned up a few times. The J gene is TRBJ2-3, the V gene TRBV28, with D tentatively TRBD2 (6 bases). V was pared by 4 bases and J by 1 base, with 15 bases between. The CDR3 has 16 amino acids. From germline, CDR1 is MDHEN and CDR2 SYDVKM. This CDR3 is CASSSTGETGTDTQYF. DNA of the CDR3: TGTGCCAGCAGTTCAACGGGGGAGACAGGCACAGATACGCAGTATTTT.

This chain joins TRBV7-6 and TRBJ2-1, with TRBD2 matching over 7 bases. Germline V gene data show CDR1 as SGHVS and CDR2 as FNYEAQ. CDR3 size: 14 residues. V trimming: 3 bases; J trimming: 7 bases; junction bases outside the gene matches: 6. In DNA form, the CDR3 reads TGTGCCAGCAGCTTTGACTATAGCGGGAATGAGCAGTTCTTC. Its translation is CASSFDYSGNEQFF.

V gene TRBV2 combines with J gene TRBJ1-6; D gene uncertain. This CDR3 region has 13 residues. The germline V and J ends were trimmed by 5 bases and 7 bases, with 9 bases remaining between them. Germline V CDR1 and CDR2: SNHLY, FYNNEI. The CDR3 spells CASSPTTNSPLHF. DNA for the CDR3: TGTGCCAGCAGTCCAACGACCAATTCACCCCTCCACTTT.

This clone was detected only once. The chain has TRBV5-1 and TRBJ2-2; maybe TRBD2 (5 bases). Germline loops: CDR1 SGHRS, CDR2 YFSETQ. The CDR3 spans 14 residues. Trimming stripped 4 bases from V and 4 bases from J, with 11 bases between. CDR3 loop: CASSRGKGTGELFF. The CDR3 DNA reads TGCGCCAGCAGCAGAGGGAAGGGCACCGGGGAGCTGTTTTTT.

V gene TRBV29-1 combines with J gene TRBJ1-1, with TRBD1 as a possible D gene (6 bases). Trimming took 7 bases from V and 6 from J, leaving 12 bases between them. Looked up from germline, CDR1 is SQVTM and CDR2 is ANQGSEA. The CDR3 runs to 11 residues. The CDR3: CSGRGRAEAFF. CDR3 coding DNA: TGCAGCGGCAGGGGAAGGGCTGAAGCTTTCTTT. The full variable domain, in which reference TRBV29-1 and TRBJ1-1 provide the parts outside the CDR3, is SAVISQKPSRDICQRGTSLTIQCQVDSQVTMMFWYRQQPGQSLTLIATANQGSEATYESGFVIDKFPISRPNLTFSTLTVSNMSPEDSSIYLCSGRGRAEAFFGQGTRLTVV.

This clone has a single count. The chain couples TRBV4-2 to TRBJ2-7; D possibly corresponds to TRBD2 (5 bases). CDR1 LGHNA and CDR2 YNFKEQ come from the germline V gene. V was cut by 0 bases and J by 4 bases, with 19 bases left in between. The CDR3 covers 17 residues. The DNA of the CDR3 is TGTGCCAGCAGCCAAGATTGGGCCGCTAGGGAGCTGTACGAGCAGTACTTC. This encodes CASSQDWAARELYEQYF.

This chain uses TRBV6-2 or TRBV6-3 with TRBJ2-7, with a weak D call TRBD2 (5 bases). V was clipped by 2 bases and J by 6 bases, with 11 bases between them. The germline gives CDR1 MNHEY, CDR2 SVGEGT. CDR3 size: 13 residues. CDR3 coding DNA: TGTGCCAGCAGTTACCCAACTAGATCCGAGCAGTACTTC. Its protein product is CASSYPTRSEQYF.

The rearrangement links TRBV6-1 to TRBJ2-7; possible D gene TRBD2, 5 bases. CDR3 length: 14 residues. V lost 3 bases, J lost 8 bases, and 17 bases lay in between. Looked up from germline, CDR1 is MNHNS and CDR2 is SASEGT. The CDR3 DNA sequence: TGTGCCAGCAGTGAGCTTACAGAGGGTCCAAAGCAGTACTTC. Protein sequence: CASSELTEGPKQYF.